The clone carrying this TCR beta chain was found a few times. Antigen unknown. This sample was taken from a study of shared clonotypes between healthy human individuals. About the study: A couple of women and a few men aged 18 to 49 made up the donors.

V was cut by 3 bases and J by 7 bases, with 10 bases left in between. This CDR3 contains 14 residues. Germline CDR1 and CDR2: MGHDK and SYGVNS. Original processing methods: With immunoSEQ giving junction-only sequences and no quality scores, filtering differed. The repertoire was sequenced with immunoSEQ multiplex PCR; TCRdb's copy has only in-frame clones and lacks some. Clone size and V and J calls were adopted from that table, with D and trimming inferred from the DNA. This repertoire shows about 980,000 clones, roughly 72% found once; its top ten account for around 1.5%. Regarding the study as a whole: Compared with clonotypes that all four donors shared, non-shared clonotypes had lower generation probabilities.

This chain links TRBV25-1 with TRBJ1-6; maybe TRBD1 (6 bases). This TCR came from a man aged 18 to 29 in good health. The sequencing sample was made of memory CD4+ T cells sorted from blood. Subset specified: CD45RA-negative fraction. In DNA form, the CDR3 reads TGTGCCAGCAGTGACGACAGGACCAATTCACCCCTCCACTTT. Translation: CASSDDRTNSPLHF.